The present T cell receptor beta chain was sequenced within a study of radiation and T cells in renal cell carcinoma (TCRdb year 2020). Regarding the research as a whole: Samples came from a clinical trial, in which primary renal cell carcinomas received 15 Gy stereotactic body radiation therapy followed by nephrectomy 4 weeks later. TCR beta sequencing covered some 55 samples in total, comprising roughly 25 tumors and around 27 peripheral blood samples. Across all 50 or so samples, under 5 million unique CDR3 nucleotide sequences, encoding roughly 2,600,000 unique CDR3 amino acid sequences, were identified. Results and caveats for the whole study, not just this receptor: Because no pretreatment tumor biopsies were available, whether clonotypes were present in the tumor at baseline could not be determined. Because the trial had a single-armed design, the trial could not examine how radiation dose or scheduling affected the TCR repertoire. In blood, the top tumor clonotypes increased between baseline and 2 weeks post-radiation and then shrank by 4 weeks, which suggests that tumor-resident clones expanded only transiently. Blood repertoire dynamics were not followed beyond 4 weeks after treatment.

The CDR1 and CDR2 encoded by the germline V gene are SGHVS and FQNEAQ. The CDR3 holds 15 amino acids from the cysteine to the phenylalanine. Only the CDR3 DNA is retained, 45 bases long and in frame from the first base. From V the trimming removes 5 bases and from J it removes 4 bases, while the gene matches leave 4 bases of the junction unaccounted for. The immunoSEQ kit was used, according to the manufacturer's recommendations, to generate TCR beta libraries from genomic DNA. Library preparation used a first multiplex PCR with proprietary primers, then a second PCR adding unique barcodes, with bead cleanups after each round. Each sample batch included a kit-provided positive control reaction and a negative control reaction. The final libraries were assessed on an Agilent 4200 TapeStation D1000 ScreenTape, pooled by volume, and quantified by qPCR. Sequencing was performed on an Illumina NextSeq500 using a MidOutput 150-cycle cartridge, with 156 Read1 cycles, 15 Index1 cycles, and the kit custom primers. The pooled library was loaded at approximately 1 pM, with an approximately 19% PhiX control spiked in. The original methods were these. The vendor-processed data were analyzed in R, and a clonotype was defined as all T cells that share the same CDR3 nucleotide sequence. In the clone abundance analyses, frequencies were normalized to the 10,000 most abundant clones in each sample. Public T cell clones, which averaged fewer than five per sample, were removed prior to analysis. An abundance difference of at least 32-fold between compartments was the criterion for calling clonotypes tumor-enriched or baseline blood-enriched. Clonotypes expanded or contracted between blood time points were identified with a beta-binomial differential abundance model. Similarity between tumor and blood repertoires was quantified using the Baroni-Urbani and Buser coefficient, and groups were compared with two-tailed Wilcoxon tests in R. TCRdb retrieved this table from immuneACCESS and kept in-frame rearrangements only. Not all clones are present; in checked studies, unresolved V genes account for under half, and no reason is known for the remainder. Clone size and V and J calls were adopted from that table, with D and trimming inferred from the DNA. A total of about 140,000 clones appear in this sample, roughly 85% of them only once. Roughly 25% of the sample is held by the ten biggest clonotypes.

What this sample's time point label stands for: baseline pretreatment blood. The treatment or condition label on this specimen signifies: 15 Gy SBRT to primary tumor, nephrectomy 4 weeks later. To follow tumor-enriched clonotypes, serial peripheral blood was collected from radiation-treated patients at baseline and at 2 weeks and 4 weeks after SBRT. All patients had renal cell carcinoma with clear cell pathology. Genomic DNA for TCR sequencing was prepared using the QIAamp DNA Blood Mini Kit (Qiagen). Samples were included in the analyses only if all quality control checks were passed. Concerning this clone itself: The antigen this receptor binds is unknown. It has no much larger one-base neighbor in the sample; base qualities were not kept.

The TCR was taken from a woman in her forties or fifties with renal cell carcinoma. The sequences come from blood, collected from a patient whose treatment included radiotherapy and nephrectomy. The chain joins TRBV7-8 to TRBJ2-1; 11 junctional bases match TRBD2. The CDR3 is CASSLRLAGYNEQFF. The nucleotides read TGTGCCAGCAGCCTCCGACTAGCGGGGTACAATGAGCAGTTCTTC. With the rest looked up from the reference TRBV7-8 and TRBJ2-1 genes rather than sequenced, the full variable domain is GAGVSQSPRYKVAKRGQDVALRCDPISGHVSLFWYQQALGQGPEFLTYFQNEAQLDKSGLPSDRFFAERPEGSVSTLKIQRTQQEDSAVYLCASSLRLAGYNEQFFGPGTRLTVL.